Sequencing of this T cell receptor (beta chain) was carried out in a study of blood T cell repertoires in COVID-19. This table comes from immunoSEQ multiplex PCR, and its TCRdb copy is limited to in-frame clones, with some not included. The repertoire holds 150,000 to 200,000 clones, with 70% to 90% as singletons. In terms of age and location, participants ranged from roughly 18 to 90 years and lived in about 25 US areas. The sequenced sample was PBMCs or T cells enriched from blood (not recorded which). The sequence was obtained from a woman between 45 and 60 years old who had recovered from COVID-19.

The CDR3: CAWTGRGGSEKLFF. The DNA for the CDR3 is TGTGCCTGGACTGGACGGGGGGGTAGTGAAAAACTGTTTTTT. The chain recombines TRBV30 with TRBJ1-4, with a weak D call TRBD1 (5 bases). Trimming stripped 4 bases from V and 7 bases from J, with 16 bases between. Germline CDR1 is GTSNPN and CDR2 is SVGIG (reference sequence). The CDR3 loop spans 14 amino acids.